Listed below are T cell receptor beta chains from one sample, sequenced in a study of blood T cell repertoires in COVID-19. Measured with immunoSEQ multiplex PCR; TCRdb has only the in-frame clones, and not every one. The table has about 140,000 clones, 70% to 90% seen once. The source material was PBMCs or T cells enriched from blood (not recorded which). Receptors were obtained from a woman aged 45-65 years with acute COVID-19. The CDR3 runs from the conserved cysteine through the conserved F or W. The D gene is left open where the match is weak. Rows may omit the clone size; those that give it use once, few, many or a size class.

CDR3 DNA	CDR3 protein	V gene	J gene	D gene	clone size
TGTGCCAGCAGTTTATCGACCGGGGGTATCTACGAGCAGTACTTC	CASSLSTGGIYEQYF	TRBV28	TRBJ2-7	-	-
TGTGCCAGTACCCCGGTAGCGGGAACGAGCTCCTACAATGAGCAGTTCTTC	CASTPVAGTSSYNEQFF	TRBV19	TRBJ2-1	TRBD2	-
TGTGCCAGCAGCTTGGGTCTAGCGGGAGTCAGGAACATTCAGTACTTC	CASSLGLAGVRNIQYF	TRBV5-6	TRBJ2-4	TRBD2	few
TGTGCCAGCAGTTACCCATCAGCGGGAGGGCTTGCGCAGTATTTT	CASSYPSAGGLAQYF	TRBV6-5	TRBJ2-3	TRBD2	-
TGTGCCTGGATCAAAACAGGGTGGTATGTGAACTATGGCTACACCTTC	CAWIKTGWYVNYGYTF	TRBV30	TRBJ1-2	-	once
TGTGCCAGCAGCTTCATCGCGGGGACCTACGAGCAGTACTTC	CASSFIAGTYEQYF	TRBV7-9	TRBJ2-7	-	once
TGTGCCAGCAAGAGGCAGGAGGGTTCCTACACTGAAGCTTTCTTT	CASKRQEGSYTEAFF	TRBV6-5	TRBJ1-1	-	-
TGTGCCAGCAGCCAAAGGGACAGGGAGTATGGCTACACCTTC	CASSQRDREYGYTF	TRBV3-1/TRBV3-2	TRBJ1-2	TRBD1	once
TGTGCCAGCAGTCCCACTCGCCTGCAGACCCAGTACTTC	CASSPTRLQTQYF	TRBV27	TRBJ2-5	-	few
TGTGCCAGCAGCCAAATGGGAGGAAGCGGGAGTGTCTACAATGAGCAGTTCTTC	CASSQMGGSGSVYNEQFF	TRBV11-3	TRBJ2-1	TRBD2	-
TGTGCCTATTCACCAGCTAGCGGGAGGGTCACCGGGGAGCTGTTTTTT	CAYSPASGRVTGELFF	TRBV5-4	TRBJ2-2	TRBD2	-
TGTGCCAGCTCACCACTCCGCGATGAGTACAATGAGCAGTTCTTC	CASSPLRDEYNEQFF	TRBV18	TRBJ2-1	-	-
TGCGCCAGTGGACAGACTGCTAGCACAGATACGCAGTATTTT	CASGQTASTDTQYF	TRBV5-1	TRBJ2-3	-	-
TGTGCCAGCAGTCGGACTCCGCGGGAGGGAGATACGCAGTATTTT	CASSRTPREGDTQYF	TRBV2	TRBJ2-3	TRBD2	-
TGTGCCAGCAGTTCACCGGGACAGGGGTTAAATCAGCCCCAGCATTTT	CASSSPGQGLNQPQHF	TRBV28	TRBJ1-5	TRBD1	few
TGCGCCAGCAGCTATCAAACAGTTTCCACTGAAGCTTTCTTT	CASSYQTVSTEAFF	TRBV5-1	TRBJ1-1	-	once
TGCAGCGTTGACACAGGGGGCGTAAAGAACGAGCAGTACTTC	CSVDTGGVKNEQYF	TRBV29-1	TRBJ2-7	TRBD1	few
TGTGCCAGCAGTGAGGATGTCACAGCCTCTGGAAACACCATATATTTT	CASSEDVTASGNTIYF	TRBV6-1	TRBJ1-3	-	-
TGTGCCAGCAGCTTAGCCCGCGGGACGGTGAACACTGAAGCTTTCTTT	CASSLARGTVNTEAFF	TRBV11-2	TRBJ1-1	-	-
TGCGCCAGCAGCTTGGCGAGTCTAGCGATTACCTACGAGCAGTACTTC	CASSLASLAITYEQYF	TRBV5-1	TRBJ2-7	-	-
TGTGCCACAGGCGGGCCGGGGAGAACAGATACGCAGTATTTT	CATGGPGRTDTQYF	TRBV2	TRBJ2-3	-	-
TGTGCCAGCAGCTTGGCCCCCAGCTCCTACAATGAGCAGTTCTTC	CASSLAPSSYNEQFF	TRBV5-6	TRBJ2-1	-	-
TGTGCCAGCAGCTTAATGAAGGAGGTTCCCTACGAGCAGTACTTC	CASSLMKEVPYEQYF	TRBV7-2	TRBJ2-7	-	-
TGTGCCAGCAGCTTGGCTAGCGGGAGTTTCAACGAGCAGTACTTC	CASSLASGSFNEQYF	TRBV7-2	TRBJ2-7	TRBD2	few
TGTGCCAGCAGCCGACTCGACAGCCAGGGCTACACCTTC	CASSRLDSQGYTF	TRBV5-4	TRBJ1-2	-	-
TGTGCCAGCAGTGCGGGGTTAGATGGGGTGCAGCCCCAGCATTTT	CASSAGLDGVQPQHF	TRBV2	TRBJ1-5	-	-
TGTGCCAGTACTTCTCGTGGGGGGGCTGAAGCTTTCTTT	CASTSRGGAEAFF	TRBV19	TRBJ1-1	-	-
TGTGCCTGGAGTCTCAGGGATAGCGGTATAAACACCGGGGAGCTGTTTTTT	CAWSLRDSGINTGELFF	TRBV30	TRBJ2-2	-	-
TGCGCCAGCAGCCCGGGGACAGGGGGCGAGAATGAGCAGTTCTTC	CASSPGTGGENEQFF	TRBV5-1	TRBJ2-1	TRBD1	-
TGTGCCAGCAGTTCCTTACAGGGGCTCTCCTACGAGCAGTACTTC	CASSSLQGLSYEQYF	TRBV27	TRBJ2-7	TRBD1	-
TGTGCCAGCAGTTACGACCGGAGGGGAAACACCATATATTTT	CASSYDRRGNTIYF	TRBV7-2	TRBJ1-3	-	-